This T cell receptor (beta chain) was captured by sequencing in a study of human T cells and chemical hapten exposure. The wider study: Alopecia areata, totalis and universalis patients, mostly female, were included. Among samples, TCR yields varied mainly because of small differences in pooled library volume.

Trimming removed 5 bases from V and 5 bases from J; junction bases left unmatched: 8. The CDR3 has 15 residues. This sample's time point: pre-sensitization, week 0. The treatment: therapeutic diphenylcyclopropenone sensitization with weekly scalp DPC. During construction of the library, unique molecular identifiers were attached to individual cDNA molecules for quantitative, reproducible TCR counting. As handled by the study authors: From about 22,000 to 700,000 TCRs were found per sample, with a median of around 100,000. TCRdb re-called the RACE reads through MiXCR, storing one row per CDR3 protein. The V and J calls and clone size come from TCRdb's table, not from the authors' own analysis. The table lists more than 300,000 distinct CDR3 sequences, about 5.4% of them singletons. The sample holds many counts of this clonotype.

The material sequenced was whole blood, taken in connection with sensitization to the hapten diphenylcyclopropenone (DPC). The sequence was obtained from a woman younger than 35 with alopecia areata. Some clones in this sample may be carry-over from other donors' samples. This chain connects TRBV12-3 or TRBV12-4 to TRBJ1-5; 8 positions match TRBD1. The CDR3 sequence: CASSAGQVIYQPQHF. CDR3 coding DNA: TGTGCCAGCAGTGCGGGACAGGTAATCTATCAGCCCCAGCATTTT.